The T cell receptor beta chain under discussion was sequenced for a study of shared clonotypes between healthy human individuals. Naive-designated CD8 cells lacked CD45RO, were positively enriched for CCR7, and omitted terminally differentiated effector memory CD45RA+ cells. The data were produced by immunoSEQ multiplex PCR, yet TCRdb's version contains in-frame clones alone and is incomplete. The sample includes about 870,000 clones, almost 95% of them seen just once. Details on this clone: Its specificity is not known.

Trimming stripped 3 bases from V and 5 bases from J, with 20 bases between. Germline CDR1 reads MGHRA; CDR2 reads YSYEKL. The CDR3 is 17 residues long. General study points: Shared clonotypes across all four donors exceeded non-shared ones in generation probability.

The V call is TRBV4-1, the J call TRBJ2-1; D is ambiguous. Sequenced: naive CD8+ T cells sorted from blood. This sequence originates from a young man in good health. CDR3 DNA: TGCGCCAGCAGCCACAAGCTAGGGAAGGGCCTCCACAATGAGCAGTTCTTC. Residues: CASSHKLGKGLHNEQFF.